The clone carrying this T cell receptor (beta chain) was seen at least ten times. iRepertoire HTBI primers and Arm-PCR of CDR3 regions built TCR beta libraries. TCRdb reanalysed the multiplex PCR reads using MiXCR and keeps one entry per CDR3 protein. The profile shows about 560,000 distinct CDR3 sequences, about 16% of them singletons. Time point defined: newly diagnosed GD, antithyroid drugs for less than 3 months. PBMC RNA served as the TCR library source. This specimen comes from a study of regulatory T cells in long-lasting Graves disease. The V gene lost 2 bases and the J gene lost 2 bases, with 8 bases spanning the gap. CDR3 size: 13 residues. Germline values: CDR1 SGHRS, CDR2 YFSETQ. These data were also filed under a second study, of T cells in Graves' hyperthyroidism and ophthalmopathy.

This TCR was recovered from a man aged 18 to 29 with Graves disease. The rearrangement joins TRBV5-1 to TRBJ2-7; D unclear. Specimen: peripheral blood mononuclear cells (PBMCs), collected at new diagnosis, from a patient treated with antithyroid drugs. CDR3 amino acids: CASSFVPAYEQYF. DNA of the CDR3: TGCGCCAGCAGCTTTGTTCCCGCCTACGAGCAGTACTTC.